These T cell receptor beta chains were read from a single sample in a study of human T cells and chemical hapten exposure. TCRdb recomputed calls from the RACE reads with MiXCR, one row per CDR3 protein. The profile shows about 190,000 distinct CDR3 sequences, around 25% of them singletons. Here the sequenced sample was whole blood, taken in connection with sensitization to the hapten diphenylcyclopropenone (DPC). The receptors shown here come from a woman aged 40 to 55 with alopecia areata. Some clones in this sample may be carry-over from other donors' samples. CDR3s include the opening cysteine and the closing phenylalanine or tryptophan. Fields, in order: CDR3 DNA, CDR3 protein, V gene, clone size, J gene, D gene. D genes are given only for firm matches. Clone size is not always given. Where it is, it says once, few, many or a class for expanded clones.

TGTGCCAGCAGTCCGACTAGCGGGAGCCCCAGAGGCTCCTACAATGAGCAGTTCTTC CASSPTSGSPRGSYNEQFF TRBV6-2/TRBV6-3 . TRBJ2-1 TRBD2
TGTGCCAGTAGTATAGGAGGCGGGAGGCACACAGATACGCAGTATTTT CASSIGGGRHTDTQYF TRBV19 many TRBJ2-3 TRBD2
TGTGCCAGCAGCCACCAGGCCGCTCTCGAGCAGTACTTC CASSHQAALEQYF TRBV12-3/TRBV12-4 few TRBJ2-7 .
TGCGGTGCTAGAGAGGGGGGCTGGGCCTCCTACAATGAGCAGTTCTTC CGAREGGWASYNEQFF TRBV20-1 . TRBJ2-1 .
TGTGCCAGCAGCTTCCACCCCGGGACTAGTAAGAATGAGCAGTTCTTC CASSFHPGTSKNEQFF TRBV7-3 few TRBJ2-1 TRBD2
TGCAGCGTTTCCAGACTAGCCAACTCCTACAATGAGCAGTTCTTC CSVSRLANSYNEQFF TRBV29-1 . TRBJ2-1 TRBD2
TGTGCCAGCAGCTTAGCGAGCGGGGCCGATACGCAGTATTTT CASSLASGADTQYF TRBV7-2 . TRBJ2-3 TRBD2
TGTGCCAGCAGTTACTCTTACGAGGCGACGTACTACGAGCAGTACTTC CASSYSYEATYYEQYF TRBV6-2/TRBV6-3 few TRBJ2-7 .
TGCAGTGCTAGAGCGGGCAGCAACAATCAGCCCCAGCATTTT CSARAGSNNQPQHF TRBV20-1 . TRBJ1-5 .
TGCAGCGTTGAGTTGACAGGAGAGTACGAGCAGTACTTC CSVELTGEYEQYF TRBV29-1 few TRBJ2-7 .
TGCGCCAGCAGCTTTACGGCAGACCCCAGCGAGCAGTACTTC CASSFTADPSEQYF TRBV5-1 . TRBJ2-7 .
TGTGCCAGCAGCCAAGCCGCAGGACAGGGAAACTATGGCTACACCTTC CASSQAAGQGNYGYTF TRBV4-2 . TRBJ1-2 TRBD1
TGTGCCAGCAGCTTGGGACAGATGAATTCACCCCTCCACTTT CASSLGQMNSPLHF TRBV9 few TRBJ1-6 TRBD1
TGTGCCACCCTAGGCGCAAACACAGATACGCAGTATTTT CATLGANTDTQYF TRBV28 . TRBJ2-3 .
TGTGCCAGTAGTATAGTTCCGGAAGCGCCCCAGTACTTC CASSIVPEAPQYF TRBV19 . TRBJ2-5 .
TGCAGCGTTGGTTCACTAGCCAAAAACATTCAGTACTTC CSVGSLAKNIQYF TRBV29-1 many TRBJ2-4 .
TGCGCCAGCAGCCAAGTAGACAGGGATACAGATACGCAGTATTTT CASSQVDRDTDTQYF TRBV4-1 . TRBJ2-3 TRBD1
TGTGCCAGCAGCCAGGGGGATAGCGGGACCTACGAGCAGTACTTC CASSQGDSGTYEQYF TRBV4-2 few TRBJ2-7 TRBD2
TGTGCCAGCAGTTTATCTGGGCCCTACGAGCAGTACTTC CASSLSGPYEQYF TRBV27 many TRBJ2-7 .
TGTGCCAGCAGCGACCCGAACAGGGAGAATCAGCCCCAGCATTTT CASSDPNRENQPQHF TRBV7-2 . TRBJ1-5 .
TGTGCCAGCAGCTGGACTAGCGGGGCCCCCCAAGAGACCCAGTACTTC CASSWTSGAPQETQYF TRBV7-6 many TRBJ2-5 TRBD2
TGTGCCAGCAGGACAGGGGGAGGACTCACAGATACGCAGTATTTT CASRTGGGLTDTQYF TRBV6-1 once TRBJ2-3 TRBD1
TGCAGTGCTAGGTCTAGAGCCAACGTCCTGACTTTC CSARSRANVLTF TRBV20-1 many TRBJ2-6 .
TGCGCCAGCAGCCACAGTTTAGCGGGAGAGGGAAATGAGCAGTTCTTC CASSHSLAGEGNEQFF TRBV4-3 many TRBJ2-1 TRBD2
TGTGCCAGCAGAGGACAGGGACCCTACGAGCAGTACTTC CASRGQGPYEQYF TRBV2 few TRBJ2-7 TRBD1
TGTGCCAGCAACCCTACAGGGACTTGGAGCACAGATACGCAGTATTTT CASNPTGTWSTDTQYF TRBV7-2 few TRBJ2-3 .
TGTGCCAGCAGCAACCGGGACAGGGGGGAGCAGTACTTC CASSNRDRGEQYF TRBV7-9 . TRBJ2-7 TRBD1
TGTGCCAGCAGTTTAACCAGGGCCGAGCAGTACTTC CASSLTRAEQYF TRBV28 . TRBJ2-7 .
TGCAGCGTTGCACTTCTTCCAGATACGCAGTATTTT CSVALLPDTQYF TRBV29-1 . TRBJ2-3 .
TGTGCCAGCAGGGGACAGGGGCAATCCGGGGAGCTGTTTTTT CASRGQGQSGELFF TRBV28 few TRBJ2-2 TRBD1
TGTGCCAGCGGGACAGGAGCCTACGAGCAGTACTTC CASGTGAYEQYF TRBV28 . TRBJ2-7 TRBD1
TGTGCCAGCAGCTTACTACTCGGACTAGCGGGACCCAGGGCGAACACCGGGGAGCTGTTTTTT CASSLLLGLAGPRANTGELFF TRBV7-9 . TRBJ2-2 TRBD2
TGTGCCAGCAGCTTAGCTAGCGGGACAGGATACGAGCAGTACTTC CASSLASGTGYEQYF TRBV7-3 few TRBJ2-7 .
TGTGCCAGCCGAACAGGGTATGGCTACACCTTC CASRTGYGYTF TRBV7-2 . TRBJ1-2 .
TGTGCCACCAGTGATTACAGAAGCACAGATACGCAGTATTTT CATSDYRSTDTQYF TRBV24-1 . TRBJ2-3 .
TGCAGCGTTTCGCGGGAATACGGACTAGCGAGCAATGAGCAGTTCTTC CSVSREYGLASNEQFF TRBV29-1 few TRBJ2-1 TRBD2
TGTGCCACCAGTGATCCAGGGGGTAGCGCCTACAATGAGCAGTTCTTC CATSDPGGSAYNEQFF TRBV24-1 . TRBJ2-1 TRBD1
TGCAGCGTCCAGACAGGGACGAACACTGAAGCTTTCTTT CSVQTGTNTEAFF TRBV29-1 . TRBJ1-1 TRBD1
TGTGCCAGCAGCATCGGACAGGGTGGGTTCTACGAGCAGTACTTC CASSIGQGGFYEQYF TRBV7-9 . TRBJ2-7 TRBD1
TGTGCCAGCAGCCAAGATTGGACTAGCACAGATACGCAGTATTTT CASSQDWTSTDTQYF TRBV4-2 few TRBJ2-3 .
TGTGCCAGCAGCTTAGACAGTATGGCTATTGAGCAGTTCTTC CASSLDSMAIEQFF TRBV7-2 . TRBJ2-1 .
TGTGCCAGCAGCCCCCTTGTCGAGGGAGACGAGCAGTACTTC CASSPLVEGDEQYF TRBV4-2 . TRBJ2-7 .
TGTGCCGGTACGGACAGGGTCGGCTCACCCCTCCACTTT CAGTDRVGSPLHF TRBV28 few TRBJ1-6 TRBD1
TGTGCCAGCATTTGGTCAGAAGGGGCCAATGAGCAGTTCTTC CASIWSEGANEQFF TRBV6-1 few TRBJ2-1 .
TGCGCCAGCAGCCAAACGCGGGAGACTGAGCAGTTCTTC CASSQTRETEQFF TRBV4-3 few TRBJ2-1 TRBD2
TGCAGTGCTGGGGGGACTAGCGGGTCACGTAACATTCAGTACTTC CSAGGTSGSRNIQYF TRBV20-1 . TRBJ2-4 TRBD2
TGTGCCAGCAGCCAAAGACTTTATACAGATACGCAGTATTTT CASSQRLYTDTQYF TRBV4-2 few TRBJ2-3 .
TGCAGTGCTAGAGAAGTGGGGGGTCGGGATGGCTACACCTTC CSAREVGGRDGYTF TRBV20-1 few TRBJ1-2 .
TGTGCCAGCAGTCCCACGGGTTACACCGGGGAGCTGTTTTTT CASSPTGYTGELFF TRBV6-2/TRBV6-3 few TRBJ2-2 .
TGTGCCACCAGCACAGGCGACGTGCGGGGGACCCAGTACTTC CATSTGDVRGTQYF TRBV15 many TRBJ2-5 .
TGTGCCAGCAGCGGCTTTAAAGGAACCTATAATTCACCCCTCCACTTT CASSGFKGTYNSPLHF TRBV7-2 few TRBJ1-6 .
TGCGCCAGCACTGACGAATACGAGCAGTACTTC CASTDEYEQYF TRBV5-1 few TRBJ2-7 .
TGTGCCAGCAGCGTTACAGGGATCACAAATACGCAGTATTTT CASSVTGITNTQYF TRBV9 . TRBJ2-3 .